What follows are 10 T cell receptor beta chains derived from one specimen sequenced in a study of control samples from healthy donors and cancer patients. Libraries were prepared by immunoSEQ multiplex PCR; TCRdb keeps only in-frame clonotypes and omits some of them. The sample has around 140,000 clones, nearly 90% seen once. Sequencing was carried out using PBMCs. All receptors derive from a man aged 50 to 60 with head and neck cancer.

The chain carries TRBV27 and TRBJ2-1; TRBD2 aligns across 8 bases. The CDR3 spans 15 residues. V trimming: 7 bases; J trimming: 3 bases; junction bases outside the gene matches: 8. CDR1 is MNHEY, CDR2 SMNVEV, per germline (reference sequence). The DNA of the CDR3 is TGTGCCAGCACCTACACGGGAGGGGGCTACAATGAGCAGTTCTTC. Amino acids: CASTYTGGGYNEQFF.

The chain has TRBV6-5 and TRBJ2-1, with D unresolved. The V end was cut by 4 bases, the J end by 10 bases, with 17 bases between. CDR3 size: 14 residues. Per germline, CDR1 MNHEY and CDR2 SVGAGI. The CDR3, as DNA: TGTGCCAGCAGTTCCCCGGGCCAAAAGTTAGAGCAGTTCTTC. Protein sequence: CASSSPGQKLEQFF.

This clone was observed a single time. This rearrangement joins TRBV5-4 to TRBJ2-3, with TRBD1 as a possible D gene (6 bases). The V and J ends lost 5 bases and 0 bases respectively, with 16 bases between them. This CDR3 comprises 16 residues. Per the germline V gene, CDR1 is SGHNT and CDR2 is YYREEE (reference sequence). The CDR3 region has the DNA TGTGCCAGCAGTTTTGCACAGGGAGCTAGCACAGATACGCAGTATTTT. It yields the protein CASSFAQGASTDTQYF. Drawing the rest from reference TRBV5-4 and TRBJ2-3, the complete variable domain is ETGVTQSPTHLIKTRGQQVTLRCSSQSGHNTVSWYQQALGQGPQFIFQYYREEENGRGNFPPRFSGLQFPNYSSELNVNALELDDSALYLCASSFAQGASTDTQYFGPGTRLTVL.

The CDR3 nucleotides read TGTGCCAGCAGTTCGACCCGGACCGGGGAGCTGTTTTTT. Translating gives CASSSTRTGELFF. The chain joins TRBV12-3 or TRBV12-4 to TRBJ2-2; no firm D call. V shed 4 bases and J shed 5 bases, with 8 bases lying between them. This CDR3 contains 13 residues.

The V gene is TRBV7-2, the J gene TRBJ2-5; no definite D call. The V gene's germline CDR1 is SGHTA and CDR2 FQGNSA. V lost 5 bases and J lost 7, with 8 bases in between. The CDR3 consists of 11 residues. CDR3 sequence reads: CASSESRTQYF. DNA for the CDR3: TGTGCCAGCAGCGAGAGTCGGACCCAGTACTTC.

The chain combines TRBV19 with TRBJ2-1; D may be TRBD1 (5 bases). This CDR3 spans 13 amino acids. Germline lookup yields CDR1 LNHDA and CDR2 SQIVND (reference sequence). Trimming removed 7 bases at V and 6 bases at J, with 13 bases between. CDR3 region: CASTGLLGNEQFF. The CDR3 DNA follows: TGTGCCAGTACAGGGCTCCTTGGCAATGAGCAGTTCTTC.

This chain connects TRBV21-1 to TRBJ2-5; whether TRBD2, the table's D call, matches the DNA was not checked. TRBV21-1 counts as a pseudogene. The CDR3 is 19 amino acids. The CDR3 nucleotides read TGTGCCAGCAGCAAAGTAGCGGCTAGCGGGGGGGTTTGGCAAGAGACCCAGTACTTC. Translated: CASSKVAASGGVWQETQYF.

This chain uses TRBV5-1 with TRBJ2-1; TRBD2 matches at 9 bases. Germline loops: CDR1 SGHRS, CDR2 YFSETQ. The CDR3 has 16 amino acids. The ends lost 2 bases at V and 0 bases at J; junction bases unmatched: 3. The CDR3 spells CASSLSSGSSYNEQFF. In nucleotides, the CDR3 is TGCGCCAGCAGCTTAAGTAGCGGGAGCTCCTACAATGAGCAGTTCTTC. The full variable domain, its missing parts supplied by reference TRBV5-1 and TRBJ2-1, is KAGVTQTPRYLIKTRGQQVTLSCSPISGHRSVSWYQQTPGQGLQFLFEYFSETQRNKGNFPGRFSGRQFSNSRSEMNVSTLELGDSALYLCASSLSSGSSYNEQFFGPGTRLTVL.

CDR3 amino acids: CATKTSGSTDTQYF. The CDR3 DNA follows: TGTGCCACCAAGACTAGCGGGAGTACAGATACGCAGTATTTT. The chain has TRBV2 and TRBJ2-3; 12 bases fit TRBD2. The germline V gene has CDR1 SNHLY and CDR2 FYNNEI. This CDR3 has 14 amino acids. V shed 10 bases and J 3 bases; nucleotides not matched to a gene: 5. Full variable domain (remainder filled in from reference TRBV2 and TRBJ2-3): EPEVTQTPSHQVTQMGQEVILRCVPISNHLYFYWYRQILGQKVEFLVSFYNNEISEKSEIFDDQFSVERPDGSNFTLKIRSTKLEDSAMYFCATKTSGSTDTQYFGPGTRLTVL.

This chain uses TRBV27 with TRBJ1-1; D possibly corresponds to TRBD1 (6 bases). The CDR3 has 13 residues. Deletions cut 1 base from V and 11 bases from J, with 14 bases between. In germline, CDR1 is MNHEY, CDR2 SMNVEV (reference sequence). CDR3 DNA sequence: TGTGCCAGCAGTTTATTTGGGGGGCGCGAGGCTTTCTTT. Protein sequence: CASSLFGGREAFF.